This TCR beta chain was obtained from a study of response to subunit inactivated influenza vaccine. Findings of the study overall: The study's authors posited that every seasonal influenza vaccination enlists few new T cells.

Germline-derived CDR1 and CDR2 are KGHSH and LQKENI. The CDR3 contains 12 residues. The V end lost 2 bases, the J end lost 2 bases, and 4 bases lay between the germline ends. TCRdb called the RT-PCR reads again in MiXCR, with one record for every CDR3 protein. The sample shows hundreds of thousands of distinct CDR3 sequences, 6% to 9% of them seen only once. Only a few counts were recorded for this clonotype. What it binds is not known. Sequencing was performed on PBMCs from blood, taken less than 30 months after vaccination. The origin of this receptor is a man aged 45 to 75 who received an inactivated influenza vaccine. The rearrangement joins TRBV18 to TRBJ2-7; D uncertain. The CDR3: CASSPVPYEQYF. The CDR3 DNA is TGTGCCAGCTCACCAGTGCCCTACGAGCAGTACTTC.